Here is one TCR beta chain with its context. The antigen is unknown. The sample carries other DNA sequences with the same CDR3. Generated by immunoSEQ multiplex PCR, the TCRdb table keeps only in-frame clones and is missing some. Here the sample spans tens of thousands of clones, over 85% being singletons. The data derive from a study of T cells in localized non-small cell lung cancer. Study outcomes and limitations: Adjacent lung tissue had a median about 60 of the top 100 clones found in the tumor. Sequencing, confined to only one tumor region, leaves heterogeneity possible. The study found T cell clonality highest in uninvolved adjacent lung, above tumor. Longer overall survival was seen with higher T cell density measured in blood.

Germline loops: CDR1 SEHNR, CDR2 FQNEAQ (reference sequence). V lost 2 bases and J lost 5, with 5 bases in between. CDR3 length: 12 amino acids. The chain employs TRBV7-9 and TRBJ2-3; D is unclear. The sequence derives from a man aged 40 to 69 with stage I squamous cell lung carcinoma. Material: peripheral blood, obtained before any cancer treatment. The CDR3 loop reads CASSLLGDTQYF. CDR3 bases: TGTGCCAGCAGCTTATTGGGAGATACGCAGTATTTT.